This TCR beta chain is from a study of long-term antiretroviral therapy in people with HIV. This CDR3 contains 12 residues. Trimming stripped 5 bases from V and 7 bases from J, with 9 bases between. In germline, CDR1 is SGHNT, CDR2 YYREEE (reference sequence). At survey level, the immunoSEQ assay was run in its v3.0 version. TCRdb's copy holds only in-frame clones and misses some; the assay was immunoSEQ multiplex PCR. The sample yields 25,000 to 30,000 clones, 65% to 85% seen once. The source material was unsorted PBMCs, sampled 2.7 to 2.8 years after starting antiretroviral therapy. The V gene is TRBV5-4, the J gene TRBJ2-2, with unresolved D. This receptor was taken from a man aged 25 to 45 with HIV. For the CDR3, the DNA is TGTGCCAGCAGTCCCGGTGGCGGGGAGCTGTTTTTT. As protein: CASSPGGGELFF.